This TCR beta chain comes out of a study of T cells in Graves' hyperthyroidism and ophthalmopathy. Disease duration under 2 months; hyperthyroidism patients were aged 18 to 65. Patients with uncontrolled infections, other autoimmune diseases, pregnancy or lactation were excluded. Trimming stripped 2 bases from V and 2 bases from J, with 4 bases between. The CDR3 length is 12 residues. This clonotype was counted ten times or more. RNA transcripts were the template for amplifying TCR beta CDR3 regions. An initial round of RT-PCR targeting the TCR CDR3 relied on the HTBI primer set. MiXCR, run by TCRdb on the multiplex PCR reads, gives a single entry per CDR3 protein. The sample lists approximately 500,000 distinct CDR3 sequences, around 42% occurring once.

This chain uses TRBV12-3 or TRBV12-4 with TRBJ2-7; no clear D. The TCR sequence derives from a woman aged 18-29 years with Graves' hyperthyroidism. Sequencing was done on a sample of peripheral blood or thyroid tissue (not recorded which). The CDR3, as DNA: TGTGCCAGCAGTTTACAGGCCTACGAGCAGTACTTC. Its translation is CASSLQAYEQYF.